This T cell receptor (beta chain) was retrieved from a study of T cell changes during pregnancy in multiple sclerosis. Germline CDR1 is DFQATT and CDR2 is SNEGSKA (reference sequence). The CDR3 is 10 residues long. V lost 3 bases and J lost 7, with 6 bases in between. This clone was recorded only once. Assay: immunoSEQ multiplex PCR; the TCRdb copy retains only in-frame clones and omits some. The repertoire holds approximately 87,000 clones, 75% to 95% seen once, with roughly 0.44% in the top ten. The chain uses TRBV20-1 and TRBJ1-2; the D gene is possibly TRBD1 (5 bases). The sample was CD4+ T cells from peripheral blood mononuclear cells, taken in the second trimester of pregnancy. The origin of this receptor is a female donor with multiple sclerosis, enrolled in a pregnancy study. CDR3 nucleotide sequence: TGCAGTGCTAGCGGGGGTGGCTACACCTTC. Amino acids: CSASGGGYTF.